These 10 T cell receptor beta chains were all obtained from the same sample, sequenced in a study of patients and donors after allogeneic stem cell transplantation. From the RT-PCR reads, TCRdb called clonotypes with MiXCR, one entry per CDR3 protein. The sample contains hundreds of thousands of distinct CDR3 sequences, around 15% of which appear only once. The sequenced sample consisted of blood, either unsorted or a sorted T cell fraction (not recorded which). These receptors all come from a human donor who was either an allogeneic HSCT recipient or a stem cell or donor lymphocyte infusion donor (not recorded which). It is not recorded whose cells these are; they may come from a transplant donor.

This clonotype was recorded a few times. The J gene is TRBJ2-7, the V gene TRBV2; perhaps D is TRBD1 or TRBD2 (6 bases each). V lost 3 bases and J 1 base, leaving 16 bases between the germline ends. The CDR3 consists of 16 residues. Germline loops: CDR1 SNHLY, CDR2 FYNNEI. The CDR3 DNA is TGTGCCAGCAGTGATGGAGCGGAGGGGGATTCCTACGAGCAGTACTTC. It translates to CASSDGAEGDSYEQYF.

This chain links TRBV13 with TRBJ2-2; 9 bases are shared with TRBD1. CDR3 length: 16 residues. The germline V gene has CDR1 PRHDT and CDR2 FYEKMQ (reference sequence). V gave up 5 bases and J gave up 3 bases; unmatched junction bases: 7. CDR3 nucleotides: TGTGCCAGCAGCGAAGGGACAGGGCTTGACACCGGGGAGCTGTTTTTT. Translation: CASSEGTGLDTGELFF.

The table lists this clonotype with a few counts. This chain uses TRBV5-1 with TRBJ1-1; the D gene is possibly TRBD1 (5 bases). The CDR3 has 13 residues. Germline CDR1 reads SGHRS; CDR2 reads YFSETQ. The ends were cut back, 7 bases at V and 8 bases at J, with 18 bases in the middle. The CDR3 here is CASSLREGFEAFF. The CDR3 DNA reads TGCGCCAGCTCCCTCAGGGAAGGCTTCGAAGCTTTCTTT.

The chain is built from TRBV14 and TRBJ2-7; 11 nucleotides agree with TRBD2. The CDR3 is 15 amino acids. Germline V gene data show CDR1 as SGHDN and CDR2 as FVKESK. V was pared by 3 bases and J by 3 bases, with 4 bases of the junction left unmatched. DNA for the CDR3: TGTGCCAGCAGCCACAGACTAGCGGGGCGCTACGAGCAGTACTTC. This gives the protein CASSHRLAGRYEQYF. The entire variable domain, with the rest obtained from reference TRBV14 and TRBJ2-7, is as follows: EAGVTQFPSHSVIEKGQTVTLRCDPISGHDNLYWYRRVMGKEIKFLLHFVKESKQDESGMPNNRFLAERTGGTYSTLKVQPAELEDSGVYFCASSHRLAGRYEQYFGPGTRLTVT.

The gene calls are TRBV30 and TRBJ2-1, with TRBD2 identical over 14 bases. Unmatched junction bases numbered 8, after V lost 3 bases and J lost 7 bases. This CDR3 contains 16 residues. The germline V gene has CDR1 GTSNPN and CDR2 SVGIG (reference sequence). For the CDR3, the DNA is TGTGCCTGGAGCGACGCCGGGACTAGCGGGAGTAATGAGCAGTTCTTC. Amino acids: CAWSDAGTSGSNEQFF.

The CDR3 bases are TGTGCCAGTAGTCCGACAGGAGCGGGGCCCTACGAGCAGTACTTC. Amino acids: CASSPTGAGPYEQYF. This rearrangement joins TRBV19 to TRBJ2-7; a possible D gene is TRBD2 (7 bases). The CDR3 extends over 15 amino acids. With 5 bases removed from V and 2 bases from J, the gap between germline ends came to 16 bases. CDR1 and CDR2 from the germline V gene are LNHDA and SQIVND (reference sequence).

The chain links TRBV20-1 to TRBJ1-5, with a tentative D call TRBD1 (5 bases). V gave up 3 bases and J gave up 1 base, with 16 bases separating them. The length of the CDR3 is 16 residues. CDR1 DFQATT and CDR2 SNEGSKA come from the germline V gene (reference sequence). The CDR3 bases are TGCAGTGCTAGGAGGGGCCCTGCGTGGAGCAATCAGCCCCAGCATTTT. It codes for CSARRGPAWSNQPQHF.

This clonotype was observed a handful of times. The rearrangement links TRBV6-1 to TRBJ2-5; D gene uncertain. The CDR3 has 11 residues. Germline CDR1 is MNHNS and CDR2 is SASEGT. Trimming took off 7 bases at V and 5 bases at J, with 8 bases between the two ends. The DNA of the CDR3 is TGTGCCAGCACCCGGATTGAGACCCAGTACTTC. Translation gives CASTRIETQYF.

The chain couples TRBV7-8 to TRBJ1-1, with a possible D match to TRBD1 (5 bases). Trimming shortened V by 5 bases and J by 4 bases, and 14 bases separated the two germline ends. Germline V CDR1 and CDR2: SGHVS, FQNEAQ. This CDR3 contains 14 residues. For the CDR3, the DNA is TGTGCCAGCAGCCAGGCGAGGGGAATCACTGAAGCTTTCTTT. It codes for CASSQARGITEAFF.

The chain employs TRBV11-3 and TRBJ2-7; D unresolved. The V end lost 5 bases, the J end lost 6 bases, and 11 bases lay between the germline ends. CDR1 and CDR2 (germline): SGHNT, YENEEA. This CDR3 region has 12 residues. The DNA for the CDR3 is TGTGCCAGCAGCCGAAGGGATGCCGAGCAGTACTTC. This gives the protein CASSRRDAEQYF.